This T cell receptor beta chain was observed in a study of long-term antiretroviral therapy in people with HIV. V shed 3 bases and J shed 5 bases, with 14 bases lying between them. This CDR3 has 15 residues. Germline CDR1 and CDR2: LNHDA and SQIVND (reference sequence). Survey-level resolution applied to immunoSEQ assay v3.0. TCRdb keeps only in-frame clones here, not all; method: immunoSEQ multiplex PCR. The profile shows over 25,000 clones, roughly 97% of them singletons. The sequence derives from a young man with HIV. Sequences were derived from unsorted PBMCs, sampled 7.6 years after starting antiretroviral therapy. The rearrangement links TRBV19 to TRBJ1-5, with D hard to call. CDR3 loop: CASSILGSIDQPQHF. The CDR3 bases are TGTGCCAGTAGTATCTTAGGCAGCATAGATCAGCCCCAGCATTTT. Full variable domain (rest looked up from reference TRBV19 and TRBJ1-5): DGGITQSPKYLFRKEGQNVTLSCEQNLNHDAMYWYRQDPGQGLRLIYYSQIVNDFQKGDIAEGYSVSREKKESFPLTVTSAQKNPTAFYLCASSILGSIDQPQHFGDGTRLSIL.